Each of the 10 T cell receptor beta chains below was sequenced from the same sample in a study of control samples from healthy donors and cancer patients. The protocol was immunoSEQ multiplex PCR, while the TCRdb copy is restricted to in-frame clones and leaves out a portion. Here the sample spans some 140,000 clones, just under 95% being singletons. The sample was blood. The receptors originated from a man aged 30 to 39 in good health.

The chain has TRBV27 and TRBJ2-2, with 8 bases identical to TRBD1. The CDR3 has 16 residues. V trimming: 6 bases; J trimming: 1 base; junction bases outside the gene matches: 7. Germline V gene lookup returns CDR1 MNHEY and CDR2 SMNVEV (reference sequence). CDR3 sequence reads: CASSPSGQGNTGELFF. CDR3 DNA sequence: TGTGCCAGCAGCCCGTCTGGACAGGGGAACACCGGGGAGCTGTTTTTT.

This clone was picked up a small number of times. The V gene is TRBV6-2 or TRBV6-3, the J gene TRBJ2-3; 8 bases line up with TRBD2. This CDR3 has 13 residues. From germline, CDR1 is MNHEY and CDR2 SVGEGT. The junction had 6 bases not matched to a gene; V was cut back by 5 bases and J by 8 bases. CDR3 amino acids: CASSLTSEGTQYF. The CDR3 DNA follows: TGTGCCAGCAGTCTGACTAGCGAGGGTACGCAGTATTTT.

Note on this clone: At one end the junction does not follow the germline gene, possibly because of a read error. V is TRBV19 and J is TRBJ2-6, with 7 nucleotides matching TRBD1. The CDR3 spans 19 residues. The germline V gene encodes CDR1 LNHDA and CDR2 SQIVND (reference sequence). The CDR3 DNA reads TGTGCCAGTAGGGGCGACAGGGAAAAGGAACACTCTCGGGCCAACGTCCTGACTTTC. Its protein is CASRGDREKEHSRANVLTF.

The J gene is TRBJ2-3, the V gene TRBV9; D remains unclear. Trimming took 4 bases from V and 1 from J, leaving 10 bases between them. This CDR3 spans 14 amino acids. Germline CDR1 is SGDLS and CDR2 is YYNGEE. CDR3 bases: TGTGCCAGCAGCACTTCTATGGGCACAGATACGCAGTATTTT. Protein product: CASSTSMGTDTQYF.

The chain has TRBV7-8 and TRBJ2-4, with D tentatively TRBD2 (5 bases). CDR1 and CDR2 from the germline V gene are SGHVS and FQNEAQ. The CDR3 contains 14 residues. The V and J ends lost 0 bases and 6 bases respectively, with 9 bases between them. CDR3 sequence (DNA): TGTGCCAGCAGCTTAGCCCCGGACTCAAACATTCAGTACTTC. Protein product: CASSLAPDSNIQYF.

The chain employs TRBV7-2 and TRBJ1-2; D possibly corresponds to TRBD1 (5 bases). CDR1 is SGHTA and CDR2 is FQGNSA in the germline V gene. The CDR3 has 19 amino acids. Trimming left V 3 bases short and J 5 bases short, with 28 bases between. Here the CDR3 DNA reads TGTGCCAGCAGCTTGGATATTTGGGGCGGGAGGATTCAGGGTTATGGCTACACCTTC. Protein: CASSLDIWGGRIQGYGYTF. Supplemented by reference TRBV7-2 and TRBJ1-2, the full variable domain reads GAGVSQSPSNKVTEKGKDVELRCDPISGHTALYWYRQSLGQGLEFLIYFQGNSAPDKSGLPSDRFSAERTGGSVSTLTIQRTQQEDSAVYLCASSLDIWGGRIQGYGYTFGSGTRLTVV.

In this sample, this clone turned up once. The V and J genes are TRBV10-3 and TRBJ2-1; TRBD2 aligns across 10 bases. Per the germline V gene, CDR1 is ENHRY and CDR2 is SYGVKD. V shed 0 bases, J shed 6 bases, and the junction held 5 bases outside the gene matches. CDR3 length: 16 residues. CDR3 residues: CAISESVAGGPNEQFF. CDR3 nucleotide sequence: TGTGCCATCAGTGAGTCAGTAGCGGGAGGCCCCAATGAGCAGTTCTTC.

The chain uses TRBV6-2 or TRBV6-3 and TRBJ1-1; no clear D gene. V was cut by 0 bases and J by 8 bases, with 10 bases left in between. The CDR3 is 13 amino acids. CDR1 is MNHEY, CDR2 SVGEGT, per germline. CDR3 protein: CASSYSPSREAFF. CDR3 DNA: TGTGCCAGCAGTTACTCCCCATCCAGGGAAGCTTTCTTT.

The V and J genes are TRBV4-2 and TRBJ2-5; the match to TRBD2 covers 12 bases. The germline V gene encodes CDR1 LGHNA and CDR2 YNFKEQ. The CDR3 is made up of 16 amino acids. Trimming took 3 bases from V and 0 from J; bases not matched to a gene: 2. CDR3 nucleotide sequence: TGTGCCAGCAGCCAGGGGACTAGCGGGTACCAAGAGACCCAGTACTTC. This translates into CASSQGTSGYQETQYF.

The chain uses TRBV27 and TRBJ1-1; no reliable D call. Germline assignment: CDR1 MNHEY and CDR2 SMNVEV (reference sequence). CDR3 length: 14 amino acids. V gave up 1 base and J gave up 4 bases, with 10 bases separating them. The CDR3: CASSLFGRFTEAFF. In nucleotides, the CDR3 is TGTGCCAGCAGTTTATTTGGTCGCTTCACTGAAGCTTTCTTT.